Below, one TCR beta chain is given with its context. This clone's antigen is unknown. Base qualities are not recorded, but no much larger clone differs from it by a single base. In the first month after transplant, blood samples were collected up to 4 times, and after that at least monthly when available. Libraries came from the immunoSEQ multiplex PCR assay. Adaptive Biotechnologies carried out high-throughput TCR-beta CDR3 sequencing of genomic DNA for most patients. The study's own analysis went as follows. Adaptive's ImmunoSEQ software supplied the TCR sequencing data for 15 to 20 patients, while MiXCR and VDJtools were used to process three other patients. CDR3 nucleotide sequences shared between donor and recipient were removed because their origin could not be assigned. To count as alloreactive, a clone needed at least 2-fold expansion over unstimulated cells and a minimum CFSE-low frequency of 0.002% (template counts) or 0.001% (read counts). Mappable clones were those detected in sequenced pre-transplant spleen, lymph node, or MLR CFSE-low populations of the donor or recipient. The cumulative frequency of alloreactive clones was calculated as a percentage of all sequences, weighted by copy number. The immuneACCESS repertoire file appears here via TCRdb, limited to in-frame rearrangements. These files lack a portion of the clones; in checked studies, under half of the deficit traces to unresolved V genes, and the cause of the others is not known. V, J and clone size are taken as reported in that table, and D and trimming were inferred from the DNA itself. This sample holds about 12,000 clones; 93% were observed only once. Clones ranked in the top ten supply approximately 4.8% of the sample.

The data derive from a study of graft-versus-host responses after intestinal transplantation (dated by TCRdb to the early 2020s). As for the study more broadly: The transplants that recipients got were multivisceral, liver-intestinal, or isolated intestinal. Anti-thymocyte globulin induction was given to all recipients, followed by maintenance tacrolimus and steroids for about 3 years. After intestinal transplantation, graft-versus-host and host-versus-graft alloreactive T cell clones in the graft, circulation and bone marrow were tracked using bulk TCR-beta CDR3 sequencing. To identify alloreactive clones, pre-transplant mixed lymphocyte reaction products were sequenced and then compared with unstimulated pre-transplant donor and recipient T cells. The cohort enrolled about two dozen intestinal transplant recipients, one of whom was a retransplant, and 3 patients without pretransplant specimens were excluded. Donor T cell macrochimerism was defined as a peak of at least 4% donor T cells among recipient peripheral blood mononuclear cells. Rather than being sequenced by the commercial service, samples from three later patients were sequenced in-house on an Illumina MiSeq and processed with MiXCR.

The CDR3 holds 14 amino acids from the cysteine to the phenylalanine. Kept here is only the CDR3 DNA, which spans 42 bases and is read in frame from base 1. According to the germline V gene, CDR1 reads MNHEY and CDR2 reads SVGAGI. V loses 7 bases of germline sequence and J loses 8 bases, and the interval between the two ends is 19 bases. Broad study findings and their caveats: In patients with donor T cell macrochimerism, the allografts had high GvH to HvG T cell clonal ratios. Early after transplant, peak levels of circulating GvH clones were associated with declines in HvG clones. Conclusions were limited by the relatively low number and heterogeneity of intestinal transplant patients. GvH clones turned up in recipient bone marrow, with some appearing earlier in ileal mucosa or blood, a pattern consistent with an intestinal mucosal origin.

This clonotype originated in a human patient who received an intestinal transplant, so some T cells may come from the graft donor. The chain couples TRBV6-5 to TRBJ2-3, with a weak D call of TRBD2 (5 bases match). This material consisted of PBMCs, taken 1032 days after intestinal transplantation. The nucleotide sequence is given as TGTGCCAGCAACAACGGGAATAGCCCGGGTACGCAGTATTTT. Translated, this gives CASNNGNSPGTQYF.